The 16 T cell receptor beta chains below all came from one sample that was sequenced in a study of a mutant IDH1 vaccine in newly diagnosed glioma. Regarding time point: week 23, last vaccination. In the vaccine, a single dose held 300 ug of the mutant IDH1 20-mer peptide, along with topical imiquimod. No antigens are known for them. TCRdb's table, derived via immunoSEQ multiplex PCR, lists solely in-frame clones and lacks some. The sample lists tens of thousands of clones, around 83% occurring once. The sample was PBMCs, taken from a glioma patient whose treatment included an IDH1 peptide vaccine. The receptors here all came from a woman aged 50 to 60 with glioma.

This chain joins TRBV6-1 and TRBJ1-1; D gene ambiguous. This CDR3 has 17 amino acids. Germline V lookup: CDR1 MNHNS, CDR2 SASEGT. Trimming pared 2 bases from V and 1 base from J, leaving 17 bases between. This chain's CDR3 is CASSEYGSYTANTEAFF. CDR3 in DNA: TGTGCCAGCAGTGAATATGGGTCCTACACCGCGAACACTGAAGCTTTCTTT.

Notes on this clone: The junction departs from germline at one end; a sequencing error may be responsible. The chain links TRBV4-1 to TRBJ2-1; D ambiguous. The CDR3 loop spans 14 amino acids. Germline V gene data show CDR1 as MGHRA and CDR2 as YSYEKL. The CDR3 coding sequence is TGCGCCAGCAGCCAAGATAACGCAGTAAGTGAGCAGCTCTTC. Translation: CASSQDNAVSEQLF.

The gene calls are TRBV27 and TRBJ2-1; TRBD2 aligns across 11 bases. Losses at the gene ends were 3 bases for V and 5 bases for J; bases not matched to a gene: 3. The V gene's germline CDR1 is MNHEY and CDR2 SMNVEV (reference sequence). The CDR3 is made up of 15 amino acids. Here the CDR3 reads CASSLGSGRDNEQFF. The CDR3 nucleotides read TGTGCCAGCAGTTTGGGTAGCGGGAGGGACAATGAGCAGTTCTTC.

The gene calls are TRBV21-1 and TRBJ1-5. TRBV21-1 is described as a pseudogene. The CDR3 spans 16 residues. In DNA form, the CDR3 reads TGTGCCAGCAGCAACATCGTCAGGGAGGGTTATCAGCCCCAGCATTTT. It specifies CASSNIVREGYQPQHF.

Only one count was recorded for this clone. This sequence joins TRBV28 and TRBJ2-3; D is perhaps TRBD2 (6 bases). CDR3 length: 16 residues. Per the germline V gene, CDR1 is MDHEN and CDR2 is SYDVKM. The germline V and J ends were trimmed by 5 bases and 4 bases, with 19 bases remaining between them. Written as DNA, the CDR3 is TGTGCCAGCAGTCCGGGACTGATGCTCTCCCCAGATACGCAGTATTTT. Its protein is CASSPGLMLSPDTQYF.

The gene calls are TRBV30 and TRBJ1-4, with D unclear. This CDR3 spans 14 amino acids. Germline V CDR1 and CDR2: GTSNPN, SVGIG (reference sequence). Trimming cost V 1 base and J 4 bases, with 10 bases left between them. Here the CDR3 reads CAWSDTSFNEKLFF. The DNA for the CDR3 is TGTGCCTGGAGTGACACCTCTTTTAATGAAAAACTGTTTTTT. Full variable domain (remainder filled in from reference TRBV30 and TRBJ1-4): SQTIHQWPATLVQPVGSPLSLECTVEGTSNPNLYWYRQAAGRGLQLLFYSVGIGQISSEVPQNLSASRPQDRQFILSSKKLLLSDSGFYLCAWSDTSFNEKLFFGSGTQLSVL.

This clone was detected a few times. The chain recombines TRBV2 with TRBJ2-2, with D perhaps TRBD1 (5 bases). V lost 6 bases, J lost 5 bases, and 10 bases lay in between. The CDR3 runs 13 residues. CDR1 SNHLY and CDR2 FYNNEI come from the germline V gene. The CDR3 loop reads CASRTAFTGELFF. The CDR3 nucleotides are TGTGCCAGCAGGACAGCATTTACCGGGGAGCTGTTTTTT.

The chain links TRBV7-9 to TRBJ2-1, with TRBD1 as a possible D gene (5 bases). The V and J ends lost 3 bases and 0 bases respectively, with 9 bases between them. The V gene's germline CDR1 is SEHNR and CDR2 FQNEAQ (reference sequence). The CDR3 is 15 residues long. CDR3 nucleotides: TGTGCCAGCAGCTTGGACATCAGCTCCTACAATGAGCAGTTCTTC. This translates into CASSLDISSYNEQFF.

The rearrangement links TRBV30 to TRBJ1-5, with 7 bases that match TRBD1. The CDR3 runs to 15 residues. Per the germline V gene, CDR1 is GTSNPN and CDR2 is SVGIG (reference sequence). The trim removed 1 base at V and 6 bases at J, leaving 9 bases unmatched. The CDR3 DNA follows: TGTGCCTGGAGTGAGCCCGACAGGGTGGGTCAGCCCCAGCATTTT. Encoded protein: CAWSEPDRVGQPQHF.

The V gene is TRBV7-2, the J gene TRBJ2-7; TRBD2 matches 10 bases. The CDR3 spans 16 residues. Germline V CDR1 and CDR2: SGHTA, FQGNSA. The ends lost 5 bases at V and 0 bases at J; junction bases unmatched: 7. The CDR3 DNA sequence: TGTGCCAGCAGCCGAAGACTAGCGGGCTTCTCCTACGAGCAGTACTTC. Translating gives CASSRRLAGFSYEQYF.

This clone was observed at least ten times. The chain carries TRBV9 and TRBJ1-5, with D unclear. From germline, CDR1 is SGDLS and CDR2 YYNGEE. V was clipped by 3 bases and J by 5 bases, with 12 bases between them. This CDR3 comprises 14 residues. The DNA of the CDR3 is TGTGCCAGCAGCGCCACGGACGGTTATCAGCCCCAGCATTTT. It is translated as CASSATDGYQPQHF.

As regards this clone: The germline gene is not matched at one end of the junction; a read error may be the cause. V usage is TRBV28 and J usage is TRBJ2-5; D unresolved. Germline V gene sequence: CDR1 MDHEN, CDR2 SYDVKM. The CDR3 spans 10 residues. CDR3 protein: CASSQDRRHF. The CDR3 DNA reads TGTGCCAGCAGCCAGGACCGTAGGCACTTC.

This clone was seen a few times. The V and J genes are TRBV6-5 and TRBJ1-4, with D perhaps TRBD1 (5 bases). Germline V gives CDR1 MNHEY, CDR2 SVGAGI. The CDR3 totals 13 residues. V was shortened by 5 bases and J by 5 bases, with 9 bases between the two germline ends. Here the CDR3 DNA reads TGTGCCAGCAGTGCTCGGGGGAATGAAAAACTGTTTTTT. This encodes CASSARGNEKLFF.

This chain uses TRBV6-5 with TRBJ2-2; 7 bases are a match to TRBD1. V shed 6 bases and J 6 bases; nucleotides not matched to a gene: 7. CDR1 is MNHEY and CDR2 is SVGAGI in the germline V gene. This CDR3 is built from 14 residues. The CDR3 nucleotides are TGTGCCAGCAGCCACCGACAGGGACCCGGGGAGCTGTTTTTT. Amino acids: CASSHRQGPGELFF.

This sequence joins TRBV28 and TRBJ2-2, with D hard to call. CDR1 and CDR2 from the germline V gene are MDHEN and SYDVKM. V lost 3 bases, J lost 4 bases, and 0 bases lay in between. The CDR3 is 11 residues long. The CDR3 bases are TGTGCCAGCAGTTTCACCGGGGAGCTGTTTTTT. Encoded protein: CASSFTGELFF.

V is TRBV29-1 and J is TRBJ1-1; 8 bases match TRBD1. This CDR3 region has 15 residues. The germline V gene encodes CDR1 SQVTM and CDR2 ANQGSEA. The V segment lost 4 bases and the J segment 0 bases; nucleotides outside the gene matches: 7. CDR3 loop: CSVGSGQVLNTEAFF. The CDR3, as DNA: TGCAGCGTTGGGTCGGGACAGGTACTGAACACTGAAGCTTTCTTT. The whole variable domain, filled in from reference TRBV29-1 and TRBJ1-1, reads SAVISQKPSRDICQRGTSLTIQCQVDSQVTMMFWYRQQPGQSLTLIATANQGSEATYESGFVIDKFPISRPNLTFSTLTVSNMSPEDSSIYLCSVGSGQVLNTEAFFGQGTRLTVV.